The entry that follows covers one TCR beta chain sequence. Its antigen is unknown. A much larger clone is a single base away; this may be a read error. This specimen comes from a study of blood T cells in healthy people across ages. This CDR3 has 10 residues. Germline V gene sequence: CDR1 DFQATT, CDR2 SNEGSKA (reference sequence). Around 10 milliliters of peripheral blood were drawn from each donor. Extraction yielded at least 6 micrograms of total RNA per sample. Primed by a sample-barcoded 5' primer and a J-beta primer mix, a second PCR proceeded for about 6 to 12 cycles. The template-switch adaptor was a 5' adaptor with 12 random nucleotides. It tagged each cDNA molecule. TCRdb re-analysed the 5' RACE reads in MiXCR, keeping a single row per CDR3 protein. The sample carries around 1,100,000 distinct CDR3 sequences, around two fifths recorded once. Study-wide results and caveats: For the donors, CMV status was unknown and possibly confounded expanded clonotype changes.

Sequencing was carried out using blood. The V call is TRBV20-1, the J call TRBJ2-1; no definite D call. The sequence was collected from a young man in good health. The CDR3 DNA follows: TGCAGTGCTGAGTACAAGGAGCAGTTCTTC. Its translation is CSAEYKEQFF.